Shown below are 20 T cell receptor beta chains from a single sample sequenced in a study of radiation and T cells in renal cell carcinoma. The repertoire was sequenced with immunoSEQ multiplex PCR; TCRdb's copy has only in-frame clones and lacks some. The sample includes some 150,000 clones, roughly 87% of them seen just once. Time point in this sample: blood 2 weeks post-SBRT. The treatment is: 15 Gy SBRT to primary tumor, nephrectomy 4 weeks later. Sequencing used blood, obtained from a patient whose treatment included radiotherapy and nephrectomy. The receptors were gathered from a woman in her forties or fifties with renal cell carcinoma.

This clone was picked up one time. V gene TRBV6-5 combines with J gene TRBJ2-7; D tentatively fits TRBD1 or TRBD2 (6 bases each). V lost 10 bases and J lost 3, with 16 bases in between. The CDR3 covers 13 residues. Germline CDR1 reads MNHEY; CDR2 reads SVGAGI. As DNA, the CDR3 is TGTGCCACACGGGGGCGTGGGTACTACGAGCAGTACTTC. Encoded protein: CATRGRGYYEQYF.

CDR3 residues: CASSRQGPMKQETQYF. The CDR3 DNA follows: TGTGCCAGCAGCCGACAGGGACCGATGAAACAAGAGACCCAGTACTTC. The chain carries TRBV2 and TRBJ2-5; TRBD1 agrees at 7 bases. V lost 6 bases, J lost 2 bases, and 12 bases stayed unmatched. Germline V gene lookup returns CDR1 SNHLY and CDR2 FYNNEI. The CDR3 extends over 16 amino acids.

The chain couples TRBV11-2 to TRBJ2-7; D gene ambiguous. The germline V gene has CDR1 SGHAT and CDR2 FQNNGV. This CDR3 has 14 residues. Trimming shortened V by 5 bases and J by 4 bases, and 15 bases separated the two germline ends. The CDR3 sequence is CASSQLARTYEQYF. The CDR3 DNA reads as TGTGCCAGCAGCCAATTAGCACGTACATACGAGCAGTACTTC.

The chain recombines TRBV10-1 with TRBJ1-2; D unclear. V shed 6 bases and J shed 4 bases, with 12 bases lying between them. Per germline, CDR1 WNHNN and CDR2 SYGVQD (reference sequence). The CDR3 has 13 amino acids. The CDR3 region is CASSQDLSYGYTF. CDR3 coding DNA: TGCGCCAGCAGCCAGGATTTATCCTATGGCTACACCTTC.

The chain combines TRBV7-2 with TRBJ2-1; 7 bases are a match to TRBD2. V trimming: 0 bases; J trimming: 2 bases; junction bases outside the gene matches: 4. The CDR3 is 16 amino acids. CDR1 is SGHTA and CDR2 is FQGNSA in the germline V gene. The CDR3 DNA reads as TGTGCCAGCAGCTTAGCGGCGGGAGCAACCTACAATGAGCAGTTCTTC. Protein sequence: CASSLAAGATYNEQFF.

The chain employs TRBV5-4 and TRBJ2-3, with D tentatively TRBD2 (5 bases). Trimming shortened V by 5 bases and J by 2 bases, and 18 bases separated the two germline ends. From germline, CDR1 is SGHNT and CDR2 YYREEE (reference sequence). This CDR3 region has 16 residues. The CDR3 nucleotides read TGTGCCAGCAGTATCTTCCGGCGGGCGCACACAGATACGCAGTATTTT. Protein product: CASSIFRRAHTDTQYF.

CDR3 nucleotides: TGTGCCATCAGTGAGTCGAATCCTGACCGGGAAAATGGCTACACCTTC. Translating gives CAISESNPDRENGYTF. The chain joins TRBV10-3 to TRBJ1-2; D not certain. Germline values: CDR1 ENHRY, CDR2 SYGVKD. V lost 0 bases, J lost 6 bases, and 17 bases lay in between. The CDR3 length is 16 residues.

The chain employs TRBV5-1 and TRBJ2-1; the D is unclear. This CDR3 is built from 15 residues. The germline gives CDR1 SGHRS, CDR2 YFSETQ. Trimming removed 5 bases from V and 0 bases from J, with 12 bases in between. The CDR3 DNA reads TGCGCCAGCAGAAAAGGTGGCGGCTCCTACAATGAGCAGTTCTTC. The encoded protein is CASRKGGGSYNEQFF.

The V call is TRBV2, the J call TRBJ1-1; 9 bases fit TRBD1. With 6 bases clipped from V and 0 bases from J, the junction kept 2 bases outside the gene matches. CDR3 size: 14 residues. Germline V gene lookup returns CDR1 SNHLY and CDR2 FYNNEI. CDR3 DNA sequence: TGTGCCAGCAGGAGGACAGGGGTGAACACTGAAGCTTTCTTT. Translating gives CASRRTGVNTEAFF.

This rearrangement joins TRBV7-2 to TRBJ1-5, with D uncertain. Trimming stripped 0 bases from V and 3 bases from J, with 18 bases between. Per germline, CDR1 SGHTA and CDR2 FQGNSA. The CDR3 consists of 18 residues. For the CDR3, the DNA is TGTGCCAGCAGCTTAGCGTTCTTATCGGGAAGGTTCAATCAGCCCCAGCATTTT. This encodes CASSLAFLSGRFNQPQHF.

In DNA form, the CDR3 reads TGTGCCAGCAGCGTAGCGTATCGGGGAAGATACAATGAGCAGTTCTTC. As protein: CASSVAYRGRYNEQFF. The rearrangement links TRBV9 to TRBJ2-1; weak D call: TRBD2 (5 bases). The ends were cut back, 0 bases at V and 4 bases at J, with 14 bases in the middle. CDR3 length equals 16 residues. Germline V lookup: CDR1 SGDLS, CDR2 YYNGEE.

The chain is built from TRBV5-1 and TRBJ1-5; D may be TRBD1 (5 bases). Germline V gene sequence: CDR1 SGHRS, CDR2 YFSETQ. V lost 7 bases to trimming and J lost 5 bases, with 19 bases between them. This CDR3 has 15 residues. CDR3: CASPKDWTSHQPQHF. The CDR3 coding sequence is TGCGCCAGCCCTAAAGACTGGACAAGTCATCAGCCCCAGCATTTT.

The chain is built from TRBV7-3 and TRBJ1-1; the D gene is possibly TRBD1 (6 bases). V lost 1 base to trimming and J lost 4 bases, with 10 bases between them. The CDR3 sequence is 14 residues long. CDR1 is SGHTA, CDR2 FQGTGA, per germline. CDR3 coding DNA: TGTGCCAGCAGCTTAAATGGGGGGCCCACTGAAGCTTTCTTT. Its protein product is CASSLNGGPTEAFF.

The V call is TRBV6-5, the J call TRBJ2-1, with no clear D. Trimming shortened V by 0 bases and J by 5 bases, and 14 bases separated the two germline ends. The CDR3 has 16 residues. CDR1 and CDR2 from the germline V gene are MNHEY and SVGAGI. The CDR3 loop is CASSYSGQGRDNEQFF. The DNA for the CDR3 is TGTGCCAGCAGTTACTCCGGGCAAGGCCGGGACAATGAGCAGTTCTTC.

The rearrangement links TRBV5-6 to TRBJ1-2; D is ambiguous. The CDR3 totals 11 residues. V lost 0 bases, J lost 9 bases, and 6 bases lay in between. From germline, CDR1 is SGHDT and CDR2 YYEEEE. This CDR3 is CASSLDSSYTF. In nucleotides, the CDR3 is TGTGCCAGCAGCTTGGACTCTAGCTACACCTTC.

The chain couples TRBV18 to TRBJ2-2; TRBD1 agrees at 8 bases. V shed 3 bases, J shed 4 bases, and the junction held 4 bases outside the gene matches. Germline CDR1 reads KGHSH; CDR2 reads LQKENI. This CDR3 spans 15 amino acids. The CDR3 bases are TGTGCCAGCTCACCCCGACAGGGGAGCACCGGGGAGCTGTTTTTT. Translated: CASSPRQGSTGELFF.

V gene TRBV4-2 combines with J gene TRBJ1-1; 9 bases fit TRBD1. Germline assignment: CDR1 LGHNA and CDR2 YNFKEQ. The CDR3 is 16 residues long. Trimming at V came to 4 bases and at J to 1 base, leaving 7 bases not matched to a gene. The CDR3 DNA is TGTGCCAGCAGCCCCAGGCTGACAGGGGGGAACACTGAAGCTTTCTTT. Translating it yields CASSPRLTGGNTEAFF.

The CDR3 sequence is CAISEGGDASTDTQYF. The CDR3 DNA reads TGTGCCATCAGTGAAGGTGGGGACGCTAGCACAGATACGCAGTATTTT. The chain couples TRBV10-3 to TRBJ2-3; D may be TRBD1 or TRBD2 (5 bases each). CDR3 length: 16 residues. The V and J ends lost 3 bases and 0 bases respectively, with 13 bases between them. Germline V CDR1 and CDR2: ENHRY, SYGVKD.

The chain has TRBV15 and TRBJ2-3; D not resolved. From germline, CDR1 is LNHNV and CDR2 YYDKDF (reference sequence). The CDR3 totals 15 residues. V lost 5 bases, J lost 3 bases, and 15 bases lay in between. CDR3 sequence (DNA): TGTGCCACCAGCCCGTATAGAGAAATAACAGATACGCAGTATTTT. Amino acid sequence: CATSPYREITDTQYF.

V is TRBV7-2 and J is TRBJ2-7, with D possibly matching TRBD1 (6 bases). This CDR3 contains 14 residues. Trimming shortened V by 0 bases and J by 1 base, and 7 bases separated the two germline ends. Per germline, CDR1 SGHTA and CDR2 FQGNSA. CDR3 nucleotide sequence: TGTGCCAGCAGCTTAGCTGGACAGTCCTACGAGCAGTACTTC. Amino acids: CASSLAGQSYEQYF.